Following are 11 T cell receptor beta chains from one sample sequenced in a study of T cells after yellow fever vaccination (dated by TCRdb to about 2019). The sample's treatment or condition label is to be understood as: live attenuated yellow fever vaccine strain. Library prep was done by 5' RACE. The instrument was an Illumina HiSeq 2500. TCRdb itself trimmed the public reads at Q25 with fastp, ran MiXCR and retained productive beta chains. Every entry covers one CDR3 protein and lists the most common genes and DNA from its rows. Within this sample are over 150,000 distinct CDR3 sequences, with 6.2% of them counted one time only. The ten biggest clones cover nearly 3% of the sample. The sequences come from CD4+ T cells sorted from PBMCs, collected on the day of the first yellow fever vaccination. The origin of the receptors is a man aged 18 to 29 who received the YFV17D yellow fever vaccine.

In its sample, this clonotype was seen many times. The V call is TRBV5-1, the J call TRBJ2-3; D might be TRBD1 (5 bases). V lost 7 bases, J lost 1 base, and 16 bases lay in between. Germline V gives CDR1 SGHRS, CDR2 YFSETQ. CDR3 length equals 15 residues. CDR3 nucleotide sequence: TGCGCCAGCCGCCTAAGGGGCGCCGGCACAGATACGCAGTATTTT. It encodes CASRLRGAGTDTQYF.

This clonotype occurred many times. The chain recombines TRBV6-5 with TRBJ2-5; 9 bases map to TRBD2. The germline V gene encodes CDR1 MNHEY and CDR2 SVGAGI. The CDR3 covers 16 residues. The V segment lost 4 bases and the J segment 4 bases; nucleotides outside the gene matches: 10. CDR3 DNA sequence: TGTGCCAGCAGTTCCCAAGCGGGGGGAGAAAGAGAGACCCAGTACTTC. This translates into CASSSQAGGERETQYF.

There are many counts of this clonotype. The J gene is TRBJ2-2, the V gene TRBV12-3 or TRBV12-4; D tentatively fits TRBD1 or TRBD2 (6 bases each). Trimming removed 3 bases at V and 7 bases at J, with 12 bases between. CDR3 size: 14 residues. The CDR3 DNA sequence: TGTGCCAGCAGTTTGTACAGGGAGGACGGGGAGCTGTTTTTT. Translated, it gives CASSLYREDGELFF.

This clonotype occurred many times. The CDR3: CASSQDRGPDTQYF. The CDR3 bases are TGCGCCAGCAGCCAAGATCGGGGGCCGGATACGCAGTATTTT. The genes are TRBV4-3 and TRBJ2-3; D could derive from TRBD1 or TRBD2 (6 bases each). With 0 bases removed from V and 6 bases from J, the gap between germline ends came to 10 bases. This CDR3 is built from 14 residues. Germline V gene data show CDR1 as LGHNA and CDR2 as YSLEER.

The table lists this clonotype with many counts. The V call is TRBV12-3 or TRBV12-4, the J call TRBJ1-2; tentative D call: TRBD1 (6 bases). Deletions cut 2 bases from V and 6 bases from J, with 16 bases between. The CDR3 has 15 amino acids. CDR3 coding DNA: TGTGCCAGCAGTTTATACAGGGTATGGGAGAATGGCTACACCTTC. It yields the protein CASSLYRVWENGYTF.

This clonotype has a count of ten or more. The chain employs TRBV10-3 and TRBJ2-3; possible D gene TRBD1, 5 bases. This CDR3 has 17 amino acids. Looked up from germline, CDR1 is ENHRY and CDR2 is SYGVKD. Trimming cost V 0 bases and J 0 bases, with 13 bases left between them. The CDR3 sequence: CAISESMGRQSTDTQYF. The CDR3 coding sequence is TGTGCCATCAGTGAGTCGATGGGGCGGCAAAGCACAGATACGCAGTATTTT.

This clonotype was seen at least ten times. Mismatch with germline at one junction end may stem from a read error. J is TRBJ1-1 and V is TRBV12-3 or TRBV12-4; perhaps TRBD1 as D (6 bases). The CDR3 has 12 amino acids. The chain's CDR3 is CASRLGGESAFF. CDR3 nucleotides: TGTGCCAGCAGGTTAGGGGGGGAGAGTGCTTTCTTT.

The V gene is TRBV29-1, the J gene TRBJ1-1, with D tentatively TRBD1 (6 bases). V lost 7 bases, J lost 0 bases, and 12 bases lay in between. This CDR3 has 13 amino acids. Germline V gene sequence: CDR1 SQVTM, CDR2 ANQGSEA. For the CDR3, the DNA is TGCAGCGCGTCCGGGACACTGAACACTGAAGCTTTCTTT. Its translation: CSASGTLNTEAFF.

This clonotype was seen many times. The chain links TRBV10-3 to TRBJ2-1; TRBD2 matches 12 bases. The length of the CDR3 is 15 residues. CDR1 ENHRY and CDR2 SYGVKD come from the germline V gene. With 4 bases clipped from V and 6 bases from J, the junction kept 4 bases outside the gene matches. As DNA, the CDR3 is TGTGCCATCAGTGGACTAGCGGGGGCTTTCAATGAGCAGTTCTTC. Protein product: CAISGLAGAFNEQFF.

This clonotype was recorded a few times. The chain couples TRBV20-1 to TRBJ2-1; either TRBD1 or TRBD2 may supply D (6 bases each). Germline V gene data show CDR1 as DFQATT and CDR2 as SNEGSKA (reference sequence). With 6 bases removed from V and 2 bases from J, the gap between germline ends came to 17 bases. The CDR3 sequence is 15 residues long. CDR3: CSAVPGGPAYNEQFF. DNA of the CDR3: TGCAGTGCAGTTCCTGGGGGGCCCGCCTACAATGAGCAGTTCTTC.

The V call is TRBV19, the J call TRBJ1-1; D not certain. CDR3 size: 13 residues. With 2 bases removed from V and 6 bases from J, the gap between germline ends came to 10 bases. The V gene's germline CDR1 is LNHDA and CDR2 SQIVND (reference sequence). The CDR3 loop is CASSIPGYAEAFF. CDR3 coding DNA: TGTGCCAGTAGTATACCGGGGTACGCTGAAGCTTTCTTT.